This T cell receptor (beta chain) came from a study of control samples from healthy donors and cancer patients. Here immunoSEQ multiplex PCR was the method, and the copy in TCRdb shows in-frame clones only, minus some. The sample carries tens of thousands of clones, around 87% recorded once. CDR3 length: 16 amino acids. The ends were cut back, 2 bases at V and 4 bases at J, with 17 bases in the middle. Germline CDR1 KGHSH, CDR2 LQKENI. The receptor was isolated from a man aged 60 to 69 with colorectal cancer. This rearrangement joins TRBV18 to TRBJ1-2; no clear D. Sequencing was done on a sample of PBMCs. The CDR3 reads CASSPTDPGIPYGYTF. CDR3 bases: TGTGCCAGCTCACCAACCGACCCGGGGATTCCCTATGGCTACACCTTC.